This T cell receptor beta chain was documented in a study of T cell responses to AZD1222 COVID-19 vaccine. Study at large: It was second doses at about 4 or about 12 weeks that were pooled. General study results and limits: Spike regions recognized by vaccine-associated CD4 TCRs spanned the protein, led by 160-218 and 743-854. After the peak T cell response, and only then, were repertoires sampled.

The CDR3 runs to 15 residues. CDR1 is SGDLS, CDR2 YYNGEE, per germline. Between the trimmed V and J ends, which lost 0 bases and 5 bases, there was a span of 14 bases. Repertoires were generated with immunoSEQ multiplex PCR, while TCRdb's copy carries only in-frame clones and drops some. Here the sample spans approximately 140,000 clones, approximately 94% being singletons. Details on this clone: What it recognizes is unknown.

The sequenced sample was peripheral blood, obtained on day 0 of AZD1222 vaccination. This chain connects TRBV9 to TRBJ1-1; no reliable D call. This sequence originates from an adult in good health. The CDR3 region is CASSVEGKGNTEAFF. The CDR3 region has the DNA TGTGCCAGCAGCGTAGAAGGGAAGGGAAATACTGAAGCTTTCTTT.